Sequencing of this T cell receptor (beta chain) was carried out in a study of blood T cells in healthy people across ages. The CDR3 is 12 residues long. Germline V CDR1 and CDR2: PRHDT, FYEKMQ (reference sequence). Using a J-beta primer mix together with a sample-barcoded 5' primer, a second PCR was run for roughly 6 to 11 cycles. Samples each returned at least 3 million CDR3-containing paired-end reads. Via MiXCR, TCRdb re-called the 5' RACE reads, giving one row per CDR3 protein. The sample has 600,000 to 1,000,000 distinct CDR3 sequences, more than 20% seen once; the top ten hold more than 3%. A word on this clonotype: Its antigen remains unidentified. A junction boundary mismatches the germline segment, possibly from a read error.

General study points: When set beside aged donors, long-lived donors presented more naive CD4+ cells and higher diversity. Unsorted PBMCs ruled out conclusive naive versus antigen-experienced comparison. Estimates of diversity drawn from one million T cells were considered underestimates.

This sample was shared with a second study, whose subject was T cells of mothers and their children.

The V gene is TRBV13, the J gene TRBJ2-1; 7 positions match TRBD1. Judging by the DNA end, TRBJ2-7 fits better; the J call may be wrong. The source of this sequence is a boy aged 5-17 years in good health. The sequenced sample consisted of blood. CDR3 DNA sequence: TGCGCCAGCAGCTCGAGGACAGGCGAGCAGTACTTC. Translation gives CASSSRTGEQYF.